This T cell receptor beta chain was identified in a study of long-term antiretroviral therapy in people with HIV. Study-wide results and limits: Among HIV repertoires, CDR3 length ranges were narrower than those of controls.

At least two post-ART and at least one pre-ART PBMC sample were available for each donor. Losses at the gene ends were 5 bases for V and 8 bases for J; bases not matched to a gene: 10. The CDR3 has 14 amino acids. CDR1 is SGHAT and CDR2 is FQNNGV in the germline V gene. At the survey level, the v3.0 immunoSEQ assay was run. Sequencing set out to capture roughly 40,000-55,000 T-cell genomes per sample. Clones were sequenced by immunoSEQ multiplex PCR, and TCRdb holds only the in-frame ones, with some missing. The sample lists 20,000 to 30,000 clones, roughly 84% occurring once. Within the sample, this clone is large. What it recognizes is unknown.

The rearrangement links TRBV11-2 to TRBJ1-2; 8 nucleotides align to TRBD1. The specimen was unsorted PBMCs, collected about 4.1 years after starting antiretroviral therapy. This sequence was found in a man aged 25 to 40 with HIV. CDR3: CASSQGQGAGGYTF. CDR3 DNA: TGTGCCAGCAGCCAGGGGCAGGGGGCGGGGGGCTACACCTTC.